The T cell receptor (beta chain) described here comes from a study of blood T cell repertoires in COVID-19. At the level of the study: Samples representing acute and convalescent COVID-19 were sourced from the United States, Italy and Spain. Sample material is recorded as cDNA or gDNA derived from T cells, B-cell-depleted T cells, or PBMCs.

Authors' analysis steps: Scientists estimated how many nucleated cells there were by amplifying reference gene primers. Produced via immunoSEQ multiplex PCR; TCRdb's table is partial and in-frame only. V, J and clone size reflect that table, while D and trimming were determined from the DNA. The sample has tens of thousands of clones, just under 80% seen once. One Seattle source followed patients from active infection through their disease course. This CDR3 contains 15 residues. Germline V lookup: CDR1 GTSNPN, CDR2 SVGIG (reference sequence). Trimming took off 1 base at V and 7 bases at J, with 14 bases between the two ends.

This chain uses TRBV30 with TRBJ1-6, with D tentatively TRBD1 (6 bases). The TCR was taken from a man between 65 and 79 years old with COVID-19, enrolled during active disease. The sample consisted of peripheral blood. The CDR3 DNA reads TGTGCCTGGAGTGGACTGGGGGGGCCGAATTCACCCCTCCACTTT. Its translation is CAWSGLGGPNSPLHF.